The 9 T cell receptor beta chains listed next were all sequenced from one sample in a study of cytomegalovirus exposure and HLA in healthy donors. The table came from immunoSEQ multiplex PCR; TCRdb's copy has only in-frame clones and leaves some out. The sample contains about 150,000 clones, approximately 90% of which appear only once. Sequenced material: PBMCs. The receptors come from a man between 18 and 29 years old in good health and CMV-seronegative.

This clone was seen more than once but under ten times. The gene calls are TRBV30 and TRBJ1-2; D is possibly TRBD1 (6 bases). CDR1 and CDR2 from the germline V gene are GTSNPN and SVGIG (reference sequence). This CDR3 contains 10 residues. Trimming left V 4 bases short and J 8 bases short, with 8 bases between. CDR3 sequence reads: CAWTGDGYTF. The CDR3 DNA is TGTGCCTGGACAGGGGACGGCTACACCTTC.

CDR3 DNA sequence: TGTGCCAGCAGCTTAAAGCAGGGGGCCGTCTGTCAGCCCCAGCATTTT. It is translated as CASSLKQGAVCQPQHF. The V and J genes are TRBV7-3 and TRBJ1-5; TRBD1 aligns across 8 bases. Germline CDR1 and CDR2: SGHTA and FQGTGA. This CDR3 spans 16 amino acids. The V segment lost 1 base and the J segment 6 bases; nucleotides outside the gene matches: 8.

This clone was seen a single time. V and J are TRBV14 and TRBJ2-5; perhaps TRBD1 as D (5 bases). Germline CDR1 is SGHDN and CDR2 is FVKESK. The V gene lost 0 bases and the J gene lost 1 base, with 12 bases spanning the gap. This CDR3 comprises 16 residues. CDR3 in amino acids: CASSQEARAFQETQYF. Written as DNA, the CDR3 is TGTGCCAGCAGCCAAGAGGCCAGGGCTTTCCAAGAGACCCAGTACTTC.

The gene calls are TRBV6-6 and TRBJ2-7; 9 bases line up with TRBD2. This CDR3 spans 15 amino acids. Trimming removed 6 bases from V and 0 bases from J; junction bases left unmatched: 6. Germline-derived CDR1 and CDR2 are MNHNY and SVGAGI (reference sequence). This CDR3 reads CASSHGTSPSYEQYF. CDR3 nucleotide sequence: TGTGCCAGCAGCCACGGGACTAGCCCCTCCTACGAGCAGTACTTC.

This CDR3 is CASSVGWGEDYEQYF. For the CDR3, the DNA is TGTGCCAGCAGCGTTGGGTGGGGGGAGGATTACGAGCAGTACTTC. This chain joins TRBV9 and TRBJ2-7, with a tentative D call TRBD2 (6 bases). Trimming removed 2 bases from V and 4 bases from J, with 16 bases in between. Germline CDR1 reads SGDLS; CDR2 reads YYNGEE. The CDR3 is 15 amino acids.

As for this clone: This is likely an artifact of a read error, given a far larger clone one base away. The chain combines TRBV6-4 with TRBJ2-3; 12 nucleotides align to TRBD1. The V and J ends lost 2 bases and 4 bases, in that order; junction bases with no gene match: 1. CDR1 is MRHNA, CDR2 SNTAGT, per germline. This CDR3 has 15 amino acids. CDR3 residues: CASSDGTGGADTQYF. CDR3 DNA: TGTGCCAGCAGTGACGGGACAGGGGGCGCAGATACGCAGTATTTT.

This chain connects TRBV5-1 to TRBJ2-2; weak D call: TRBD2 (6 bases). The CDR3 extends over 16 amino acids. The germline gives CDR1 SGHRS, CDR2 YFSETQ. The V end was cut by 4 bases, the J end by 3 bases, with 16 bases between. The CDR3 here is CASSPGVGDYTGELFF. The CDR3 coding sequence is TGCGCCAGCAGCCCGGGAGTAGGGGACTACACCGGGGAGCTGTTTTTT.

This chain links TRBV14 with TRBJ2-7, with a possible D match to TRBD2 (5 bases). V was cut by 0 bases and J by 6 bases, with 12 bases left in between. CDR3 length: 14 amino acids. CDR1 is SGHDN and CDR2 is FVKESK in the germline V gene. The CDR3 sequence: CASSQDRGSREQYF. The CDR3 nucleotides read TGTGCCAGCAGCCAAGATCGAGGGTCCCGCGAGCAGTACTTC.

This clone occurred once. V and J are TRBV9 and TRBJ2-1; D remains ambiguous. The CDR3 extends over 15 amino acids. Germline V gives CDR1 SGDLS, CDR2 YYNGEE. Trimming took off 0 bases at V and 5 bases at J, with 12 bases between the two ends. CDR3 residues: CASSVGGGINNEQFF. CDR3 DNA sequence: TGTGCCAGCAGCGTAGGTGGCGGTATTAACAATGAGCAGTTCTTC.